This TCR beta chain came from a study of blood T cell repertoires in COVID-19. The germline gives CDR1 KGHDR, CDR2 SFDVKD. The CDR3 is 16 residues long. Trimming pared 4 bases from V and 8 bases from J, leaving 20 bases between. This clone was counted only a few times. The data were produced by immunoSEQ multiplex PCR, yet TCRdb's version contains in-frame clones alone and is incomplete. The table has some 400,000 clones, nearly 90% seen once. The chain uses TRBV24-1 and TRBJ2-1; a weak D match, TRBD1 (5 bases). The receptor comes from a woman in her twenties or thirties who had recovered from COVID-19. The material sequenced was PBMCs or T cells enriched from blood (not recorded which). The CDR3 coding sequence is TGTGCCACCAGTGAGAGCCGGGCCTCAGGGATCCATGAGCAGTTCTTC. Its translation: CATSESRASGIHEQFF.